This TCR beta chain was obtained from a study of CD4 T cell repertoires in COVID-19. V trimming: 0 bases; J trimming: 0 bases; junction bases outside the gene matches: 3. Per the germline V gene, CDR1 is SGHDT and CDR2 is YYEEEE. This CDR3 comprises 16 residues. Sequencing was performed with immunoSEQ multiplex PCR; in TCRdb, only in-frame clones are kept and a portion is missing. The sample lists about 75,000 clones, 83% occurring once. The genes are TRBV5-6 and TRBJ1-3; 7 positions match TRBD1. Sample: CD4+ T cells from peripheral blood, taken after recovery from COVID-19. The sequence came from a human donor who had COVID-19. CDR3 protein: CASSLGTGRSGNTIYF. As DNA, the CDR3 is TGTGCCAGCAGCTTGGGGACAGGCCGCTCTGGAAACACCATATATTTT.